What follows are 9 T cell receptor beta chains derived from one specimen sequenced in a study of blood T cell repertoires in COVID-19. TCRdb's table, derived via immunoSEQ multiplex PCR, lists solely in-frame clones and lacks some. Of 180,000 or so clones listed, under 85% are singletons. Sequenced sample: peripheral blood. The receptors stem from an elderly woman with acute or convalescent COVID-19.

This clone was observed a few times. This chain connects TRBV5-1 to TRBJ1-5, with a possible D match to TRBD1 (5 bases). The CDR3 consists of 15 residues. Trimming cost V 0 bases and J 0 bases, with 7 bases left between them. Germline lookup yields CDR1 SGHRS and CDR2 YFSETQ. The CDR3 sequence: CASSLGQYSNQPQHF. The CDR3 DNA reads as TGCGCCAGCAGCTTGGGACAGTATAGCAATCAGCCCCAGCATTTT.

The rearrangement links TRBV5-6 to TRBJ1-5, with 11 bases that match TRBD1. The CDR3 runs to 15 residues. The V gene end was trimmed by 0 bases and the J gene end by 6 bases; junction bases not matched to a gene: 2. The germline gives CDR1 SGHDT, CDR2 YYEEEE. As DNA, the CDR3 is TGTGCCAGCAGCTTGGGAGGGACAGGGGGTCAGCCCCAGCATTTT. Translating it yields CASSLGGTGGQPQHF.

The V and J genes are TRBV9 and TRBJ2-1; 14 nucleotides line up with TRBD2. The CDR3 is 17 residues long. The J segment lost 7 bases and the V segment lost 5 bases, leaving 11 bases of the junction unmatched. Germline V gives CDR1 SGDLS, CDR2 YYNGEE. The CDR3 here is CASRSGLAGGQGNEQFF. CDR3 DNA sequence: TGTGCCAGCAGATCAGGACTAGCGGGGGGCCAGGGAAATGAGCAGTTCTTC.

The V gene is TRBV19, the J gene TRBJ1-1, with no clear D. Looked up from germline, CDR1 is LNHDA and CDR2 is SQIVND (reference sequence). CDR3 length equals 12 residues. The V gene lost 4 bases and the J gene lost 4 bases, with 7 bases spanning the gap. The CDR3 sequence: CASSNGSTEAFF. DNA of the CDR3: TGTGCCAGTAGTAATGGGAGCACTGAAGCTTTCTTT. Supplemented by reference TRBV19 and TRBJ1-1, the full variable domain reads DGGITQSPKYLFRKEGQNVTLSCEQNLNHDAMYWYRQDPGQGLRLIYYSQIVNDFQKGDIAEGYSVSREKKESFPLTVTSAQKNPTAFYLCASSNGSTEAFFGQGTRLTVV.

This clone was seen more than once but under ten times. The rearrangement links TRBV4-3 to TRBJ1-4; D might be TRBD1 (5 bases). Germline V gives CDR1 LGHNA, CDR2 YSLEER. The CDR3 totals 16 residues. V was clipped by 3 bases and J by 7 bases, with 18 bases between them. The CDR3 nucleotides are TGCGCCAGCAGCCAGATGGGGGGGGAGGTTGGTGAAAAACTGTTTTTT. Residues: CASSQMGGEVGEKLFF.

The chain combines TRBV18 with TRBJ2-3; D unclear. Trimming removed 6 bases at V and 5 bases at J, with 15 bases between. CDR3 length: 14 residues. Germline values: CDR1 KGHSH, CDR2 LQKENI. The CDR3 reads CASSPLSVVDTQYF. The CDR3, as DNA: TGTGCCAGCTCCCCCCTCTCCGTTGTAGATACGCAGTATTTT. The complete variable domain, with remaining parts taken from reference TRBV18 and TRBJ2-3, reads NAGVMQNPRHLVRRRGQEARLRCSPMKGHSHVYWYRQLPEEGLKFMVYLQKENIIDESGMPKERFSAEFPKEGPSILRIQQVVRGDSAAYFCASSPLSVVDTQYFGPGTRLTVL.

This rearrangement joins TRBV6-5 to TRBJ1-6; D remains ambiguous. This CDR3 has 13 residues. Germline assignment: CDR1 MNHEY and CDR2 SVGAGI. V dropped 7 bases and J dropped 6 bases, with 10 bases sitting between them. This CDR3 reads CASTWAFNSPLHF. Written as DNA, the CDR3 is TGTGCCAGCACCTGGGCCTTTAATTCACCCCTCCACTTT.

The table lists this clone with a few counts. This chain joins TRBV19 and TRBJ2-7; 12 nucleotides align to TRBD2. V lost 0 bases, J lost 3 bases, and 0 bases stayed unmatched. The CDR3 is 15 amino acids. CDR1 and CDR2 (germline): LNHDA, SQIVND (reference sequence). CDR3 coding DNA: TGTGCCAGTAGTATAGAACTAGCGGGAGGCTACGAGCAGTACTTC. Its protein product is CASSIELAGGYEQYF.

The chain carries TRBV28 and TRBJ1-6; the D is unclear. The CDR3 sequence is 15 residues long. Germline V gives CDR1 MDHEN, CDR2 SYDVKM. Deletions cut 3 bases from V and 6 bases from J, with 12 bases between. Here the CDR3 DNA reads TGTGCCAGCAGTTTTTCGATAGATAGTAATTCACCCCTCCACTTT. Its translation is CASSFSIDSNSPLHF.